These T cell receptor beta chains were read from a single sample in a study of regulatory T cells in long-lasting Graves disease. TCRdb reprocessed the multiplex PCR reads with MiXCR, giving one entry per CDR3 protein. The sample includes about 220,000 distinct CDR3 sequences, around 17% of them seen just once. This material consisted of peripheral blood mononuclear cells (PBMCs), taken at new diagnosis, from a patient treated with antithyroid drugs. Receptors were obtained from a female donor with Graves disease. CDR3s include the opening cysteine and the closing phenylalanine or tryptophan. A D gene is named only where the DNA matches it firmly. Some rows mark clone size as missing; the rest say once, few, many or name a class of expanded clone.

clone size	V gene	J gene	D gene	CDR3 DNA	CDR3 protein
.	TRBV14	TRBJ2-5	.	TGTGCCAGCAGCCAAGTTTGGGAGACCCAGTACTTC	CASSQVWETQYF
many	TRBV11-1	TRBJ2-7	.	TGTGCCAGCAGCTACCGAGGCGGCGATTACGAGCAGTACTTC	CASSYRGGDYEQYF
many	TRBV18	TRBJ2-1	TRBD1	TGTGCCAGCTCACCATATCAGGGGGATGAGCAGTTCTTC	CASSPYQGDEQFF
many	TRBV28	TRBJ1-2	TRBD1	TGTGCCAGCAGTTTGGATCCGGGACAGGGTTATGGCTACACCTTC	CASSLDPGQGYGYTF
.	TRBV12-3/TRBV12-4	TRBJ2-7	.	TGTGCCAGCAGCGCAGACTTCTTCGAGCAGTACTTC	CASSADFFEQYF
many	TRBV6-5	TRBJ2-7	.	TGTGCCAGCAGTTACTCGCGCCGGGGCGGCGAGCAGTACTTC	CASSYSRRGGEQYF
many	TRBV6-5	TRBJ2-5	TRBD2	TGTGCCAGCAGTTACACGACTAGCGCCCTTGGGGGGACCCAGTACTTC	CASSYTTSALGGTQYF
many	TRBV11-3	TRBJ1-1	.	TGTGCCAGCAGCCCACAGGTTCGGAACACTGAAGCTTTCTTT	CASSPQVRNTEAFF
many	TRBV6-1	TRBJ1-1	.	TGTGCCAGCAGTGACGGGATATACACTGAAGCTTTCTTT	CASSDGIYTEAFF
few	TRBV14	TRBJ2-7	.	TGTGCCAGCAGCCAACGGGTTAGTGCAAGGAGCTCCTACGAGCAGTACTTC	CASSQRVSARSSYEQYF
many	TRBV7-8	TRBJ2-7	.	TGTGCCAGCAGCCCTGCTTATGGGGGAGACTCCTACGAGCAGTACTTC	CASSPAYGGDSYEQYF